This section outlines one TCR beta chain sequence together with its context. What this receptor recognizes is not known. No base-level quality is on record; no much larger clone is a single base apart. The CDR3 covers 15 residues, taking in both the cysteine and the phenylalanine. Only the CDR3 part of the read is kept: 45 bases, read in frame from the first base. V is pruned by 6 bases and J by 3 bases, leaving 5 bases of the junction without a gene match. CDR1 and CDR2 are drawn from the germline V gene: SQVTM, ANQGSEA. Whole blood was collected in K2EDTA tubes by collaborating institutions according to the institutions' own protocols. For TCRbeta analysis, collaborators shipped samples as frozen whole blood, isolated PBMCs, or DNA extracted from either of those sample types. TCRbeta CDR3 regions were amplified from genomic DNA using the immunoSEQ Assay, a bias-controlled multiplex PCR. The original methods were these. The number of nucleated cells in each sample was estimated by amplification of reference gene primers within the assay. Sequence reads were collapsed and filtered to measure the absolute abundance of every unique TCRbeta CDR3 rearrangement. Productive Simpson clonality was computed per sample as the square root of Simpson's diversity index over productive rearrangements. Drawn from immuneACCESS, this table holds only the in-frame rearrangements with V and J called that TCRdb kept. Clones are partly lost; checked studies trace under half to an unresolved V gene and leave the rest unexplained. That table supplies the V and J calls and clone size; D and trimming were determined from the DNA. The sample data list 50,000 to 65,000 clones, and approximately 85% of these were observed just once. The ten largest make up roughly 4% of the sample.

The data were taken from a study of blood T cell repertoires in COVID-19 (dated by TCRdb to about 2020). At the level of the whole study: The collaborator samples originated in the United States, Italy and Spain and spanned the acute and convalescent phases of COVID-19. Where HLA class I and class II types were available, the types were taken from metadata supplied by the sample provider, not from assay-based typing. A freely available public database, intended as a resource for researchers studying the immune response to SARS-CoV-2, is where the repertoires were released. Samples came from the ongoing ImmuneRACE study (first 160 participants) plus 1,254 subjects from 6 global collaborators. Subjects who had been exposed to COVID-19, were actively infected with it, or had recovered from it provided the deeply sampled blood TCRbeta repertoires that made up the dataset. The sample metadata nearly always contained a de-identified subject ID, COVID-19 status, age in years and sex. The material from the prospective study consisted of cDNA or gDNA derived from T cells, B-cell-depleted T cells, or PBMCs.

Points the paper makes about the study in general: The quantity of clinical and demographic metadata differed by source and by participant and was supplied without curation.

Source material: peripheral blood. This receptor was taken from a man in his fifties or sixties with active COVID-19. The sequence joins TRBV29-1 to TRBJ1-4; TRBD1 lines up with 12 middle nucleotides. The DNA sequence is as follows: TGCAGCGTGGGGGACAGGGGGCACTCTAATGAAAAACTGTTTTTT. Translation gives CSVGDRGHSNEKLFF.